Shown below are 14 T cell receptor beta chains from a single sample sequenced in a study of beta chain features in type 1 diabetes. Findings of the study overall: Patients with Type 1 diabetes showed moderately but significantly shorter TCRB CDR3s in all four CD4+ subsets.

Their recognized antigens are unknown. What was sequenced were expressed TCRB transcripts, since all of the isolated RNA had been reverse transcribed. Produced via immunoSEQ multiplex PCR; TCRdb's table is partial and in-frame only. Among nearly 350,000 clones listed, around 9.3% were seen once. The specimen sequenced was central memory CD4+ T cells from blood. The receptors were sampled from a man aged 25 to 40 with type 1 diabetes.

This rearrangement joins TRBV4-1 to TRBJ1-1; tentatively, D is TRBD1 (6 bases). This CDR3 is built from 14 residues. The V gene lost 0 bases and the J gene lost 6 bases, with 11 bases spanning the gap. Germline lookup yields CDR1 MGHRA and CDR2 YSYEKL. The CDR3 protein is CASSQDYGGPEAFF. CDR3 in DNA: TGCGCCAGCAGCCAAGATTATGGGGGCCCTGAAGCTTTCTTT.

This clone showed up many times. The V gene is TRBV2, the J gene TRBJ2-1; D may correspond to TRBD1 or TRBD2 (5 bases each). The CDR3 length is 12 residues. The V and J ends lost 4 bases and 12 bases respectively, with 13 bases between them. The germline V gene has CDR1 SNHLY and CDR2 FYNNEI. The CDR3 DNA reads TGTGCCAGCAGTGGCCCCCGGGGCGTGCAGTTCTTC. Its protein is CASSGPRGVQFF. The full variable domain, in which reference TRBV2 and TRBJ2-1 provide the parts outside the CDR3, is EPEVTQTPSHQVTQMGQEVILRCVPISNHLYFYWYRQILGQKVEFLVSFYNNEISEKSEIFDDQFSVERPDGSNFTLKIRSTKLEDSAMYFCASSGPRGVQFFGPGTRLTVL.

The V call is TRBV9, the J call TRBJ2-7, with D unclear. Germline CDR1 SGDLS, CDR2 YYNGEE. V shed 0 bases and J shed 4 bases, with 11 bases lying between them. The CDR3 sequence is 14 residues long. The CDR3 region is CASSVGDSAYEQYF. As DNA, the CDR3 is TGTGCCAGCAGCGTAGGGGATTCAGCTTACGAGCAGTACTTC.

V is TRBV9 and J is TRBJ2-7; D is unresolved. CDR1 is SGDLS and CDR2 is YYNGEE in the germline V gene. Trimming pared 4 bases from V and 0 bases from J, leaving 11 bases between. CDR3 size: 14 residues. The chain's CDR3 is CASSPSTLSYEQYF. Here the CDR3 DNA reads TGTGCCAGCAGCCCATCGACCCTCTCCTACGAGCAGTACTTC.

V is TRBV6-4 and J is TRBJ1-2; the D gene is possibly TRBD1 (6 bases). V was trimmed by 5 bases and J by 8 bases, leaving 18 bases between them. CDR1 and CDR2 from the germline V gene are MRHNA and SNTAGT. There are 14 residues in the CDR3. The DNA for the CDR3 is TGTGCCAGCAGTTCTGGGTCGCCGGGGGGCGGCTACACCTTC. Translation: CASSSGSPGGGYTF.

Points on this clone: The sample contains more than one DNA sequence encoding this CDR3. The chain is built from TRBV7-9 and TRBJ2-3; 9 bases agree with TRBD2. The trim removed 3 bases at V and 3 bases at J, leaving 4 bases unmatched. Germline values: CDR1 SEHNR, CDR2 FQNEAQ (reference sequence). The length of the CDR3 is 15 residues. The chain's CDR3 is CASSLVSGGTDTQYF. Written as DNA, the CDR3 is TGTGCCAGCAGCTTGGTTAGCGGGGGTACAGATACGCAGTATTTT.

This clone came up a few times. The chain employs TRBV11-2 and TRBJ2-1; 7 bases match TRBD1. This CDR3 spans 15 amino acids. In germline, CDR1 is SGHAT, CDR2 FQNNGV. Unmatched junction bases numbered 9, after V lost 6 bases and J lost 4 bases. The CDR3: CASRVPGTAYNEQFF. For the CDR3, the DNA is TGTGCCAGCAGAGTCCCCGGGACAGCTTACAATGAGCAGTTCTTC.

A few counts support this clone. This chain joins TRBV4-3 and TRBJ1-4; D is perhaps TRBD1 (5 bases). The CDR3 is 17 amino acids. V was clipped by 3 bases and J by 8 bases, with 22 bases between them. In germline, CDR1 is LGHNA, CDR2 YSLEER. The CDR3 spells CASSHQLLSGEEEKLFF. CDR3 nucleotide sequence: TGCGCCAGCAGCCACCAACTATTATCGGGGGAGGAGGAAAAACTGTTTTTT.

The chain has TRBV29-1 and TRBJ2-2; weak D call: TRBD1 (6 bases). The V end was cut by 6 bases, the J end by 2 bases, with 16 bases between. Germline V gives CDR1 SQVTM, CDR2 ANQGSEA. This CDR3 has 15 residues. CDR3 sequence: CSVDSADLNTGELFF. Here the CDR3 DNA reads TGCAGCGTGGACAGTGCGGACCTTAACACCGGGGAGCTGTTTTTT.

This clone was observed a handful of times. This chain's CDR3 is CASSGGGLVDEQFF. DNA of the CDR3: TGTGCCAGCAGTGGCGGGGGGCTCGTGGATGAGCAGTTCTTC. The V and J genes are TRBV28 and TRBJ2-1, with 8 bases identical to TRBD2. This CDR3 is 14 amino acids long. Germline loops: CDR1 MDHEN, CDR2 SYDVKM. Unmatched junction bases numbered 8, after V lost 5 bases and J lost 8 bases. The full variable domain, completed using reference TRBV28 and TRBJ2-1, is DVKVTQSSRYLVKRTGEKVFLECVQDMDHENMFWYRQDPGLGLRLIYFSYDVKMKEKGDIPEGYSVSREKKERFSLILESASTNQTSMYLCASSGGGLVDEQFFGPGTRLTVL.

V usage is TRBV7-9 and J usage is TRBJ2-3; D call uncertain. Germline loops: CDR1 SEHNR, CDR2 FQNEAQ (reference sequence). Deletions cut 7 bases from V and 0 bases from J, with 11 bases between. The CDR3 length is 14 residues. This CDR3 is CASKGSGSTDTQYF. The CDR3 nucleotides are TGTGCCAGCAAAGGCTCCGGGAGCACAGATACGCAGTATTTT.

This clone has just a few counts. V usage is TRBV7-2 and J usage is TRBJ2-3, with D unclear. V dropped 4 bases and J dropped 5 bases, with 7 bases sitting between them. Germline loops: CDR1 SGHTA, CDR2 FQGNSA. The CDR3 runs to 12 residues. The CDR3 DNA reads TGTGCCAGCAGCTCTACACAAGATACGCAGTATTTT. Translation: CASSSTQDTQYF.

This clone was seen only a few times. This chain connects TRBV30 to TRBJ1-5; 7 bases agree with TRBD1. V shed 0 bases, J shed 5 bases, and the junction held 7 bases outside the gene matches. This CDR3 region has 15 residues. Looked up from germline, CDR1 is GTSNPN and CDR2 is SVGIG (reference sequence). CDR3 bases: TGTGCCTGGAGTGTACCAGACAGGGAACATCAGCCCCAGCATTTT. It codes for CAWSVPDREHQPQHF.

CDR3 coding DNA: TGTGCCAGCAGTGCCCATGGAACTAGCACAGATACGCAGTATTTT. Amino acid sequence: CASSAHGTSTDTQYF. The rearrangement links TRBV9 to TRBJ2-3, with D unclear. Per germline, CDR1 SGDLS and CDR2 YYNGEE. Trimming removed 5 bases at V and 0 bases at J, with 13 bases between. CDR3 length equals 15 residues.